This T cell receptor beta chain was found in a study of T cell responses to AZD1222 COVID-19 vaccine. Some clones are missing from TCRdb's copy, which holds only in-frame ones; the method was immunoSEQ multiplex PCR. The sample lists 150,000 or so clones; roughly 90% were seen once. A single count supports this clone. Its antigen is not identified. Pooled in the analysis were second doses at about 4 or about 12 weeks. The study's findings and limits: Two doses of AZD1222 preceded a rise in Spike-specific TCR breadth and depth.

The ends lost 3 bases at V and 3 bases at J; junction bases unmatched: 13. The CDR3 extends over 18 amino acids. Germline assignment: CDR1 KGHSH and CDR2 LQKENI. The chain links TRBV18 to TRBJ1-5; 8 bases map to TRBD1. Sample: peripheral blood, taken 28 days after the second AZD1222 dose. This receptor was obtained from an adult who received the AZD1222 COVID-19 vaccine. As DNA, the CDR3 is TGTGCCAGCTCACCCACCGGGGGGGGACAGGCCTCCAATCAGCCCCAGCATTTT. Translated, it gives CASSPTGGGQASNQPQHF.